This TCR beta chain was retrieved from a study of neurological immune-mediated disorders. Germline values: CDR1 SNHLY, CDR2 FYNNEI. The length of the CDR3 is 11 residues. V was trimmed by 8 bases and J by 3 bases, leaving 6 bases between them. This clonotype was counted ten times or more. In TCRdb, the 5' RACE reads were re-called with MiXCR into one record per CDR3 protein. Of fewer than 60,000 distinct CDR3 sequences in the sample, around 3.5% were seen once. Sequenced input: PBMCs. The J gene is TRBJ2-3, the V gene TRBV2; D not resolved. The sequence was collected from a man between 60 and 70 years old with multiple sclerosis. CDR3 nucleotides: TGTGCCAGCCCCCATACAGATACGCAGTATTTT. Protein: CASPHTDTQYF.